The 20 T cell receptor beta chains given below trace back to one sample, sequenced in a study of blood T cell repertoires in COVID-19 (dated by TCRdb to the early 2020s). Libraries were constructed by the immunoSEQ multiplex PCR assay. TCRdb holds this immuneACCESS table with in-frame rearrangements only. Some clones are missing; in checked studies, unresolved V genes explain under half, and the rest has no known cause. The sample table shows about 200,000 clones, and approximately 85% are seen once. Approximately 5.6% of the sample goes to the ten largest clones. The specimen sequenced was peripheral blood. These receptors came from a woman in her 70s with COVID-19, enrolled during active disease.

The chain employs TRBV6-1 and TRBJ1-1, with D possibly TRBD1 on 5 matching bases. V was pared by 2 bases and J by 4 bases, with 11 bases between. CDR1 is MNHNS and CDR2 is SASEGT in the germline V gene. This CDR3 spans 14 amino acids. CDR3: CASSEMGQSTEAFF. CDR3 DNA: TGTGCCAGCAGTGAAATGGGGCAAAGCACTGAAGCTTTCTTT.

This chain uses TRBV4-3 with TRBJ1-2, with D uncertain. This CDR3 has 12 amino acids. Per germline, CDR1 LGHNA and CDR2 YSLEER. Deletions cut 4 bases from V and 8 bases from J, with 11 bases between. Here the CDR3 reads CASSLEGWGYTF. DNA of the CDR3: TGCGCCAGCAGCCTAGAGGGCTGGGGCTACACCTTC.

This chain joins TRBV18 and TRBJ1-2; D gene uncertain. This CDR3 is built from 14 residues. Per germline, CDR1 KGHSH and CDR2 LQKENI. V gave up 5 bases and J gave up 3 bases, with 13 bases separating them. The CDR3 loop is CASSYTGSDYGYTF. The CDR3 bases are TGTGCCAGCTCATATACCGGTTCGGACTATGGCTACACCTTC.

The chain links TRBV14 to TRBJ2-1; 12 bases are a match to TRBD2. Unmatched junction bases numbered 5, after V lost 4 bases and J lost 7 bases. CDR3 size: 15 residues. From germline, CDR1 is SGHDN and CDR2 FVKESK. The CDR3 bases are TGTGCCAGCAGCCTCGGACTAGCGGGAATAAATGAGCAGTTCTTC. Encoded protein: CASSLGLAGINEQFF.

The rearrangement uses TRBV5-4 and TRBJ2-3; TRBD2 aligns across 7 bases. Germline V lookup: CDR1 SGHNT, CDR2 YYREEE (reference sequence). CDR3 size: 17 residues. Trimming took 3 bases from V and 3 from J; bases not matched to a gene: 13. The CDR3 DNA is TGTGCCAGCAGCTCCGCTCCGGGCGGGAGATCGACAGATACGCAGTATTTT. Translated: CASSSAPGGRSTDTQYF.

This CDR3 is CASSLLGENTEAFF. The CDR3 DNA sequence: TGTGCCAGCAGCTTACTAGGGGAGAACACTGAAGCTTTCTTT. The V gene is TRBV7-9, the J gene TRBJ1-1, with D maybe TRBD1 (5 bases). V lost 2 bases and J lost 1, with 8 bases in between. Germline V gives CDR1 SEHNR, CDR2 FQNEAQ (reference sequence). This CDR3 comprises 14 residues.

The J gene is TRBJ1-5, the V gene TRBV24-1; D is uncertain. V lost 2 bases and J lost 3, with 19 bases in between. The CDR3 consists of 18 residues. Per germline, CDR1 KGHDR and CDR2 SFDVKD. CDR3 protein: CATSDSARGSTFNQPQHF. In nucleotides, the CDR3 is TGTGCCACCAGTGATTCGGCCCGAGGGTCGACTTTCAATCAGCCCCAGCATTTT.

This sequence joins TRBV3-1 (or the pseudogene TRBV3-2) and TRBJ1-6, with 7 bases identical to TRBD1. CDR1 and CDR2 from the germline V gene are LGHDT and YNNKEL (reference sequence). The CDR3 sequence is 18 residues long. The V and J ends lost 6 bases and 3 bases, in that order; junction bases with no gene match: 14. Written as DNA, the CDR3 is TGTGCCAGCAGTCCTGTGACAGGGAATAGCGGCTATAATTCACCCCTCCACTTT. This encodes CASSPVTGNSGYNSPLHF.

V and J are TRBV7-9 and TRBJ1-2, with D maybe TRBD1 (6 bases). Between the trimmed V and J ends, which lost 0 bases and 4 bases, there was a span of 15 bases. Germline V gene data show CDR1 as SEHNR and CDR2 as FQNEAQ (reference sequence). There are 16 residues in the CDR3. CDR3 loop: CASSLAGTQGLYGYTF. As DNA, the CDR3 is TGTGCCAGCAGCTTAGCGGGGACCCAGGGGCTCTATGGCTACACCTTC.

This rearrangement joins TRBV5-1 to TRBJ2-4, with D perhaps TRBD2 (6 bases). V gave up 5 bases and J gave up 6 bases, with 15 bases separating them. The CDR3 spans 14 residues. CDR1 and CDR2 from the germline V gene are SGHRS and YFSETQ. In DNA, the CDR3 is TGCGCCAGCAGTTACGGGGGAGAAGGAAACATTCAGTACTTC. Amino acids: CASSYGGEGNIQYF.

The V call is TRBV4-1, the J call TRBJ1-4; 10 nucleotides agree with TRBD1. The length of the CDR3 is 15 residues. Germline V gives CDR1 MGHRA, CDR2 YSYEKL. With V trimmed by 4 bases and J by 6 bases, 5 bases remained unmatched. The CDR3 sequence is CASSRRQGADEKLFF. As DNA, the CDR3 is TGCGCCAGCAGCCGTCGACAGGGGGCGGATGAAAAACTGTTTTTT.

V and J are TRBV3-1 (or the pseudogene TRBV3-2) and TRBJ2-5, with 9 bases identical to TRBD1. This CDR3 region has 16 residues. CDR1 LGHDT and CDR2 YNNKEL come from the germline V gene (reference sequence). V trimming: 4 bases; J trimming: 5 bases; junction bases outside the gene matches: 11. This CDR3 is CASSRVPGQGLETQYF. The CDR3 DNA reads TGTGCCAGCAGCCGGGTCCCGGGACAGGGCTTGGAGACCCAGTACTTC.

This chain uses TRBV6-5 with TRBJ2-7, with 7 bases fitting TRBD2. Unmatched junction bases numbered 14, after V lost 8 bases and J lost 4 bases. This CDR3 is 15 amino acids long. CDR1 is MNHEY, CDR2 SVGAGI, per germline. This chain's CDR3 is CASRLGAGALYEQYF. For the CDR3, the DNA is TGTGCCAGCCGACTCGGTGCGGGAGCTTTATACGAGCAGTACTTC.

J is TRBJ1-1 and V is TRBV5-5; perhaps TRBD1 as D (6 bases). CDR1 SGHKS and CDR2 YYEKEE come from the germline V gene (reference sequence). V shed 3 bases and J shed 8 bases, with 11 bases lying between them. CDR3 length equals 12 residues. The CDR3 is CASSSLQGEAFF. The CDR3 DNA sequence: TGTGCCAGCAGCTCCCTGCAGGGGGAAGCTTTCTTT.

The J gene is TRBJ2-1, the V gene TRBV7-9; TRBD2 matches at 9 bases. This CDR3 is built from 16 residues. Germline CDR1 reads SEHNR; CDR2 reads FQNEAQ (reference sequence). V lost 8 bases, J lost 0 bases, and 8 bases stayed unmatched. This CDR3 is CASAGLAGSSYNEQFF. The CDR3, as DNA: TGTGCCAGCGCAGGGCTAGCGGGGAGCTCCTACAATGAGCAGTTCTTC. The whole variable domain, remainder taken from reference TRBV7-9 and TRBJ2-1, is DTGVSQNPRHKITKRGQNVTFRCDPISEHNRLYWYRQTLGQGPEFLTYFQNEAQLEKSRLLSDRFSAERPKGSFSTLEIQRTEQGDSAMYLCASAGLAGSSYNEQFFGPGTRLTVL.

CDR3 loop: CASSHGTALYGYTF. In DNA, the CDR3 is TGCGCCAGCAGCCATGGGACAGCTCTCTATGGCTACACCTTC. This chain links TRBV4-3 with TRBJ1-2; 7 nucleotides line up with TRBD1. V dropped 3 bases and J dropped 4; count of bases not matched to a gene: 5. In germline, CDR1 is LGHNA, CDR2 YSLEER. CDR3 length: 14 residues.

The rearrangement joins TRBV19 to TRBJ2-7, with D tentatively TRBD2 (6 bases). The CDR3 sequence is 13 residues long. CDR1 and CDR2 (germline): LNHDA, SQIVND (reference sequence). Deletions cut 10 bases from V and 1 base from J, with 14 bases between. DNA of the CDR3: TGTGCCACCGGGCCGGGAGTTTCCTACGAGCAGTACTTC. Protein sequence: CATGPGVSYEQYF.

The chain uses TRBV5-1 and TRBJ2-7, with TRBD2 matching 8 bases. Germline assignment: CDR1 SGHRS and CDR2 YFSETQ. The CDR3 loop spans 15 amino acids. J was trimmed by 9 bases and V by 2 bases; bases with no gene match: 13. CDR3 DNA: TGCGCCAGCAGCTTTTCTCTAGCGGGCCAGTCCGCGCAGTACTTC. As protein: CASSFSLAGQSAQYF.

V and J are TRBV29-1 and TRBJ2-7; 9 bases agree with TRBD1. CDR3 size: 14 residues. CDR1 and CDR2 from the germline V gene are SQVTM and ANQGSEA. V was pared by 4 bases and J by 5 bases, with 9 bases of the junction left unmatched. In nucleotides, the CDR3 is TGCAGCGTTGCCCCGGGACAGGGAGGGAACGAGCAGTACTTC. Its translation: CSVAPGQGGNEQYF.

This clone came up once. The chain's CDR3 is CASSNPGTSGRAARYEQFF. CDR3 DNA: TGTGCCAGTAGTAATCCGGGGACTAGCGGGAGGGCTGCTAGATACGAGCAGTTCTTC. The rearrangement uses TRBV19 and TRBJ2-1; TRBD2 matches at 16 bases. Germline CDR1 LNHDA, CDR2 SQIVND (reference sequence). The junction had 16 bases not matched to a gene; V was cut back by 4 bases and J by 10 bases. This CDR3 region has 19 residues. Full variable domain (missing parts from reference TRBV19 and TRBJ2-1): DGGITQSPKYLFRKEGQNVTLSCEQNLNHDAMYWYRQDPGQGLRLIYYSQIVNDFQKGDIAEGYSVSREKKESFPLTVTSAQKNPTAFYLCASSNPGTSGRAARYEQFFGPGTRLTVL.